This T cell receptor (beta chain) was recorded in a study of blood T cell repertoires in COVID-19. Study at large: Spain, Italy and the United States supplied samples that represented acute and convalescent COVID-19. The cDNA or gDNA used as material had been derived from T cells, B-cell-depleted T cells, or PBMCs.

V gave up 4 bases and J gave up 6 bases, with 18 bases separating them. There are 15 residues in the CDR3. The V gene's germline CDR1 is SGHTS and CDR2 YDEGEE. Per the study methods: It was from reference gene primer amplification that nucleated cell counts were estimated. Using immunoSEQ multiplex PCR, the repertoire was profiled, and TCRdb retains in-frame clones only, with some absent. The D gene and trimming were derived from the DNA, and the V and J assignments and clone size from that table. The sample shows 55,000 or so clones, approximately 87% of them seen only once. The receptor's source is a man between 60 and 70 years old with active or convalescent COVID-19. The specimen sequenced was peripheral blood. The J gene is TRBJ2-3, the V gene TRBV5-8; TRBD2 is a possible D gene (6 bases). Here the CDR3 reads CASSSSSVLVDTQYF. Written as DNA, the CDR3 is TGTGCCAGCAGCAGCTCTAGCGTCCTGGTGGATACGCAGTATTTT.